This TCR beta chain comes out of a study of T-cell reconstitution after alpha-beta-depleted transplantation in children. Findings of the study overall: It was surviving recipient T cells and thymic progenitors that gave some patients high TCRbeta diversity at day 60. About two months after transplant, alpha-beta T cells reportedly came from several hundred expanded graft clones. When one year had passed after transplant, most T-cell counts and diversity came from newly produced T cells.

TCRbeta library preparation incorporated unique molecular identifiers. One entry per CDR3 protein results from TCRdb running MiXCR on the PCR reads. The table includes some 600,000 distinct CDR3 sequences, roughly 13% detected once. Notes on this clonotype: The antigen is undetermined.

The CDR3 is 15 residues long. From germline, CDR1 is DFQATT and CDR2 SNEGSKA (reference sequence). The germline V and J ends were trimmed by 5 bases and 2 bases, with 19 bases remaining between them. The material sequenced was PBMCs, mostly from graft donor cells, taken 360 days after TCRalphabeta/CD19-depleted stem cell transplant. This clonotype was obtained from a male patient between 10 and 17 years old who had a stem cell transplant for acute myeloid leukemia, so the T cells may come from the graft donor. The chain is built from TRBV20-1 and TRBJ2-7; a weak D match, TRBD2 (5 bases). CDR3 region: CSASLAGPETYEQYF. The CDR3 coding sequence is TGCAGTGCTTCGCTCGCGGGCCCAGAGACCTACGAGCAGTACTTC.